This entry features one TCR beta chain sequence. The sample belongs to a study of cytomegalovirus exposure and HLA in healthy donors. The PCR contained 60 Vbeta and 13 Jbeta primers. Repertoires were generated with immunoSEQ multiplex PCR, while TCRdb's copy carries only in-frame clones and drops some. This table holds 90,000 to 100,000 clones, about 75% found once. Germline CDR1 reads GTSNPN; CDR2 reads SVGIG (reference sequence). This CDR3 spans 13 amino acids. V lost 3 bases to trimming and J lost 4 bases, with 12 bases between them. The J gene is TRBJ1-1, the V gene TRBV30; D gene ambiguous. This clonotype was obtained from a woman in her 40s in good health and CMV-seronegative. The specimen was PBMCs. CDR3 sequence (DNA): TGTGCCTGGAGCGAGGGTGGACTCACTGAAGCTTTCTTT. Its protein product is CAWSEGGLTEAFF.